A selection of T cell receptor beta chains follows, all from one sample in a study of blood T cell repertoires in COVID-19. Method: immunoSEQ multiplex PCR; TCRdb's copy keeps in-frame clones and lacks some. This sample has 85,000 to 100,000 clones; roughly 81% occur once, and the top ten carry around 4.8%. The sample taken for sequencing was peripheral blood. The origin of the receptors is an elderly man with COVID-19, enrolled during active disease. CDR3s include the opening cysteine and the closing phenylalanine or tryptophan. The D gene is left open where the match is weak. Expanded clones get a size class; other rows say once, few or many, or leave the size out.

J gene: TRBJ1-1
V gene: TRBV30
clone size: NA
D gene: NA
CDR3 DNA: TGTGCCTGGAGTGTCTTGGCAGTAAAGACTGAAGCTTTCTTT
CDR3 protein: CAWSVLAVKTEAFF

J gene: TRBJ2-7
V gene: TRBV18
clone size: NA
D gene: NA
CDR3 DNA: TGTGCCAGCTCACCACTGTCAGGGGTGTTAGTAGTTAACGAGCAGTACTTC
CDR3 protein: CASSPLSGVLVVNEQYF

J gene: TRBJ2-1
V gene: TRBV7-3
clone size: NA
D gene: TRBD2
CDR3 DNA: TGTGCCAGCAGCTTAACGAGGACTAGCGGGGGCTACAATGAGCAGTTCTTC
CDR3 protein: CASSLTRTSGGYNEQFF

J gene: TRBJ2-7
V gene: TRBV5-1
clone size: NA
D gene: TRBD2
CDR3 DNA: TGCGCCAGCAGCTTTAGCGGGAGAGGGGTGAGCTACGAGCAGTACTTC
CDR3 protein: CASSFSGRGVSYEQYF

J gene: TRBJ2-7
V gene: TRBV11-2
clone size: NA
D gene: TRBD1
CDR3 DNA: TGTGCCAGCAGCTTAGCGTGGGGACAGGGGGCCTACGAGCAGTACTTC
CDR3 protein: CASSLAWGQGAYEQYF

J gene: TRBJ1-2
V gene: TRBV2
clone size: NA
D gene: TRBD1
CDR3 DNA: TGTGCCAGCAGTTCCCAGGGGGGCGTCGGTGGCTACACCTTC
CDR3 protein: CASSSQGGVGGYTF

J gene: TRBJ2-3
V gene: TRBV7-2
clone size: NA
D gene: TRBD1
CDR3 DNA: TGTGCCAGCAGCTTTTCCACGGGACAGGGTTTTTCTAGCACAGATACGCAGTATTTT
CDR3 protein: CASSFSTGQGFSSTDTQYF

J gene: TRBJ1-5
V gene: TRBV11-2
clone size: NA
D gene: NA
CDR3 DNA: TGTGCCAGCAGCCCGGCCCCGGGGGGGCTTCAGCCCCAGCATTTT
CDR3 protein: CASSPAPGGLQPQHF

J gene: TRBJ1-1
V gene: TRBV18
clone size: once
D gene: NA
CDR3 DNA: TGTGCCAGCTCCCGCGGGGAGAACACTGAAGCTTTCTTT
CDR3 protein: CASSRGENTEAFF

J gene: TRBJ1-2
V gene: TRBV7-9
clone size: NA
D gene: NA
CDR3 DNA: TGTGCCAGCAGCCCCCATGACAGGCTTGGACATGGCTACACCTTC
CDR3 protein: CASSPHDRLGHGYTF

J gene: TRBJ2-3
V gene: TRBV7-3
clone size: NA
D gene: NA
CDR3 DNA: TGTGCCAGCAGCCCCCTGGGACATACCACAGATACGCAGTATTTT
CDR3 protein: CASSPLGHTTDTQYF

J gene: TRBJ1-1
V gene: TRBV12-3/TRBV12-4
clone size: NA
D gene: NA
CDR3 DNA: TGTGCCAGTTCCCAACTTAACACTGAAGCTTTCTTT
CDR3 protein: CASSQLNTEAFF

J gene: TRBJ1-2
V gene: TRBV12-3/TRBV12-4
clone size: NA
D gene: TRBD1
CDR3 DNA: TGTGCCAGCAGTCAAGGGGGCAGCTATGGCTACACCTTC
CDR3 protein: CASSQGGSYGYTF

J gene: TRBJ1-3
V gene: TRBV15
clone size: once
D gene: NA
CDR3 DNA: TGTGCCACCAGCAGAGCAGGGGCTGGAAACACCATATATTTT
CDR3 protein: CATSRAGAGNTIYF

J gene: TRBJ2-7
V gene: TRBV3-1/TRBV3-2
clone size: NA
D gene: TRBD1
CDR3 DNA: TGTGCCAGCAGCCAGCAATTTCGAACAGGGGGAGGCAACGAGCAGTACTTC
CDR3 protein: CASSQQFRTGGGNEQYF

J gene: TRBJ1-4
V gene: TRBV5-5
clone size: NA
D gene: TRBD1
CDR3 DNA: TGTGCCAGCAGCGACCGGGACAGGGGGCGAGGGTCTAATGAAAAACTGTTTTTT
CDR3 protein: CASSDRDRGRGSNEKLFF

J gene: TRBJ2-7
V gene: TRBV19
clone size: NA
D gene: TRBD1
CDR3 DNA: TGTGCCAGTAGGGAACAGGGGACCTACGAGCAGTACTTC
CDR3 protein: CASREQGTYEQYF

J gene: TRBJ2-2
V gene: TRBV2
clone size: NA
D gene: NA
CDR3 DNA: TGTGCCAGCAGTAACAGGGTATGGACCGGGGAGCTGTTTTTT
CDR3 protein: CASSNRVWTGELFF

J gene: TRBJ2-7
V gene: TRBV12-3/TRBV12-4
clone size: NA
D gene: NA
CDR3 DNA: TGTGCCAGCAGTTCGAACAACGGGAACGAGCAGTACTTC
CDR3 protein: CASSSNNGNEQYF

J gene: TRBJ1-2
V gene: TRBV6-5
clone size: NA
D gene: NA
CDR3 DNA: TGTGCCAGCAGTTACCAGGGAGGAGACTATGGCTACACCTTC
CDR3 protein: CASSYQGGDYGYTF

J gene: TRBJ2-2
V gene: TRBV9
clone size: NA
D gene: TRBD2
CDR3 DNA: TGTGCCAGCAGCGTAGTACTAGCGGGAGGCACCGGGGAGCTGTTTTTT
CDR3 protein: CASSVVLAGGTGELFF

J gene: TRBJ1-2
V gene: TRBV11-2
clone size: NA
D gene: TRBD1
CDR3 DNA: TGTGCCAGCAGCCCCGACAGGGTTCGGCTCTATGGCTACACCTTC
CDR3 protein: CASSPDRVRLYGYTF

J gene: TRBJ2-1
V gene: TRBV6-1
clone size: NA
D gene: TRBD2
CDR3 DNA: TGTGCCAGCAGTGAATCTAGCGGGTCCTACAATGAGCAGTTCTTC
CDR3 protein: CASSESSGSYNEQFF

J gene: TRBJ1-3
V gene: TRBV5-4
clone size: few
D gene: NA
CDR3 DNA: TGTGCCAGAGTCAGGGTCAAGGTTTGCTCTGGAAACACCATATATTTT
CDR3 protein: CARVRVKVCSGNTIYF

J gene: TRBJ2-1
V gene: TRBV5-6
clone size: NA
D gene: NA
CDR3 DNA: TGTGCCAGCAGCTTGTACAACAGGCCGTACAATGAGCAGTTCTTC
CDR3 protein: CASSLYNRPYNEQFF

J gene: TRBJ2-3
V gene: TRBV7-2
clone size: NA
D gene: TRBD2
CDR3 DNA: TGTGCCAGCAGCTTCTGGACTAGCGGGGGCCACACAGATACGCAGTATTTT
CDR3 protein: CASSFWTSGGHTDTQYF

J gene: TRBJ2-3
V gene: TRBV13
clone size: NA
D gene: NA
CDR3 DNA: TGTGCCAGCAGCTTAGTAGGTGCTTTCGGCGGCGGTACGCAGTATTTT
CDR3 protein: CASSLVGAFGGGTQYF

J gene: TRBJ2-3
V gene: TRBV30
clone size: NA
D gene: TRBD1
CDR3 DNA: TGTGCCTGTCAGGGGGCTTTCGCGGATACGCAGTATTTT
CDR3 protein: CACQGAFADTQYF

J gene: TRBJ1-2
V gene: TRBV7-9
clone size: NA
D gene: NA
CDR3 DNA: TGTGCCAGCAGCTCTCAGGACATTCACGGCTACACCTTC
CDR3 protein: CASSSQDIHGYTF

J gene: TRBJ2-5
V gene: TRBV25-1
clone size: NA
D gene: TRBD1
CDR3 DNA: TGTGCCAGCAGTGGACCGCGACAGGGGGCGGGAAATCAAGAGACCCAGTACTTC
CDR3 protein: CASSGPRQGAGNQETQYF

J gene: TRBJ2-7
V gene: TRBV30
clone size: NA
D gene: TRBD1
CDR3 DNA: TGTGCCTGGAGTGTGGCAGGGGGCTCCTACGAGCAGTACTTC
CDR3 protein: CAWSVAGGSYEQYF

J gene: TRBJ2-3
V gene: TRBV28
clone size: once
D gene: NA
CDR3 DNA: TGTGCCAGCAGTTTAGCAACAGCTAGCACAGATACGCAGTATTTT
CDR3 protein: CASSLATASTDTQYF

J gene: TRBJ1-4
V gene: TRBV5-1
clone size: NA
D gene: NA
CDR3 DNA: TGCGCCAGCAGCGTAGATGCAACTAATGAAAAACTGTTTTTT
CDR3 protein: CASSVDATNEKLFF

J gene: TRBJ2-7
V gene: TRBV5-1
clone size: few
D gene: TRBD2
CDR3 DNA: TGCGCCAGCAGCCTGCCGGGACTAGGATCCTACGAGCAGTACTTC
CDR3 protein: CASSLPGLGSYEQYF

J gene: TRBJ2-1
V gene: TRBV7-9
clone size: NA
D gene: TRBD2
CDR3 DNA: TGTGCCAGCAGCTCTAGACCTCTTAGCGGGAGGGGTTACAATGAGCAGTTCTTC
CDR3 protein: CASSSRPLSGRGYNEQFF

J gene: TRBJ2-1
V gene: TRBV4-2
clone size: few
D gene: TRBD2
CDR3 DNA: TGTGCCAGCAGCCAAGTCTGGGCAAAAGGTATCCCCAGCGGGAGGAAAAATGAGCAGTTCTTC
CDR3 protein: CASSQVWAKGIPSGRKNEQFF

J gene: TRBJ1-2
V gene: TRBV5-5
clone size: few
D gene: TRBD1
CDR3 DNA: TGTGCCAGCAGCTTTGGGACAGGCTATGGCTACACCTTC
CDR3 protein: CASSFGTGYGYTF

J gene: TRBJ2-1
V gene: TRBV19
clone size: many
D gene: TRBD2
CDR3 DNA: TGTGCCAGTAGTATAGATTATCTGACTAGCGGGGGGGATGAGCAGTTCTTC
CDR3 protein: CASSIDYLTSGGDEQFF

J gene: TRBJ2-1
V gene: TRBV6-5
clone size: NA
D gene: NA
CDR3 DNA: TGTGCCAGCAACCCCACAGGGACCAACAATGAGCAGTTCTTC
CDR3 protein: CASNPTGTNNEQFF

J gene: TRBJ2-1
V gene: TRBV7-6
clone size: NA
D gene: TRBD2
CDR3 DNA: TGTGCCAGCAGCTTCACTAGCGGGGTGCCGAATGAGCAGTTCTTC
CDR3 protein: CASSFTSGVPNEQFF

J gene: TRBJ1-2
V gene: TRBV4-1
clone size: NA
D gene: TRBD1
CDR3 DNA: TGCGCCAGCAGCCAAACAACCGGTACAGGGGGCGGCTATGGCTACACCTTC
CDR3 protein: CASSQTTGTGGGYGYTF

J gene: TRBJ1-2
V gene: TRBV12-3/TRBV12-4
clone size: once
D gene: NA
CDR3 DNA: TGTGCCAGCTTGGACAGCAGCTATGGCTACACCTTC
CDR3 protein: CASLDSSYGYTF

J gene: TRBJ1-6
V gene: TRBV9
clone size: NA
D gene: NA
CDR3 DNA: TGTGCCAGCAGTTTGGACAGATATAATTCACCCCTCCACTTT
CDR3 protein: CASSLDRYNSPLHF

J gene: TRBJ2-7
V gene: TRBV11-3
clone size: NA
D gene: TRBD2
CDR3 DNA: TGTGCCAGCAGCTTAGGGGGATTAGCGGGAGAAAGATCCTACGAGCAGTACTTC
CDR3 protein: CASSLGGLAGERSYEQYF

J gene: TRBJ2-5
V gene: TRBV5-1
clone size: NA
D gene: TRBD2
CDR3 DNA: TGCGCCAGCAGCTTGGTTAGCGGGAGGGAAGAGACCCAGTACTTC
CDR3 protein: CASSLVSGREETQYF

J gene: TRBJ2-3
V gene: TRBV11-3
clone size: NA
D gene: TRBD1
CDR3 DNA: TGTGCCAGCAGCCCAGGACAGGCCACAGATACGCAGTATTTT
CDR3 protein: CASSPGQATDTQYF

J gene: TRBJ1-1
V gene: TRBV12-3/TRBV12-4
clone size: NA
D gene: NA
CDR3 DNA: TGTGCCAGCAGTTTGATAGGGGACTACGGAGCTTTCTTT
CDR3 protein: CASSLIGDYGAFF

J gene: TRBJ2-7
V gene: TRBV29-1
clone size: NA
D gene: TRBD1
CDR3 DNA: TGCAGCGTTGGAGCCCTTGACAGGGGCTTTGGTTGGGAGCAATACTTC
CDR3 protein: CSVGALDRGFGWEQYF

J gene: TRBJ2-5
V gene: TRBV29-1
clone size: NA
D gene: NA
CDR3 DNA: TGCAGCGTTGAGGCGACAGGTCAAGAGACCCAGTACTTC
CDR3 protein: CSVEATGQETQYF

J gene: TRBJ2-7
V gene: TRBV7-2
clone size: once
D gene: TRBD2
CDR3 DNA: TGTGCCAGCAGCACTTTAGCGGGAAACTACGAGCAGTACTTC
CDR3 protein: CASSTLAGNYEQYF

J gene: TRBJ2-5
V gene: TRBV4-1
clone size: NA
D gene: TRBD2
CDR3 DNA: TGCGCCAGCAGCCCTCTGACTAGCGGGAGGGCCCCAGAGACCCAGTACTTC
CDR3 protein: CASSPLTSGRAPETQYF

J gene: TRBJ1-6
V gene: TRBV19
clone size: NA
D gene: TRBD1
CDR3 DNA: TGTGCGACCAGGGGGCTGGGATCACCCCTCCACTTT
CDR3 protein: CATRGLGSPLHF

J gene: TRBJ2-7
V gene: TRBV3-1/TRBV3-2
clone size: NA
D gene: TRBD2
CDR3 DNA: TGTGCCAGCAGCCGTACCGGGACTAGCCGTGGCGAGCAGTACTTC
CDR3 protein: CASSRTGTSRGEQYF

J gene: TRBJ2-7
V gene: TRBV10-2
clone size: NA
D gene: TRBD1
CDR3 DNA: TGCGCCAGCAGTGGGGACAGGGGGATATTTAACGAGCAGTACTTC
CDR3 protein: CASSGDRGIFNEQYF

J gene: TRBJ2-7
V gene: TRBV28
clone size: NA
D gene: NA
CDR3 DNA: TGTGCCAGCAGTTTGGTAGGGGCCAGCTCCTACGAGCAGTACTTC
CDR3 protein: CASSLVGASSYEQYF